This TCR beta chain is drawn from a study of T cell changes during pregnancy in multiple sclerosis. Germline CDR1 reads MNHNS; CDR2 reads SASEGT. The CDR3 length is 14 residues. Trimming shortened V by 2 bases and J by 4 bases, and 11 bases separated the two germline ends. Clones were sequenced by immunoSEQ multiplex PCR, and TCRdb holds only the in-frame ones, with some missing. Of 90,000 to 130,000 clones in the sample, 92% were seen once. This chain uses TRBV6-1 with TRBJ1-2, with a tentative D call TRBD1 (6 bases). The origin of this receptor is a female donor with multiple sclerosis, enrolled in a pregnancy study. The starting material was peripheral blood, obtained in the third trimester of pregnancy. CDR3 in DNA: TGTGCCAGCAGTGAAACCGACAGGAGCTATGGCTACACCTTC. This translates into CASSETDRSYGYTF.